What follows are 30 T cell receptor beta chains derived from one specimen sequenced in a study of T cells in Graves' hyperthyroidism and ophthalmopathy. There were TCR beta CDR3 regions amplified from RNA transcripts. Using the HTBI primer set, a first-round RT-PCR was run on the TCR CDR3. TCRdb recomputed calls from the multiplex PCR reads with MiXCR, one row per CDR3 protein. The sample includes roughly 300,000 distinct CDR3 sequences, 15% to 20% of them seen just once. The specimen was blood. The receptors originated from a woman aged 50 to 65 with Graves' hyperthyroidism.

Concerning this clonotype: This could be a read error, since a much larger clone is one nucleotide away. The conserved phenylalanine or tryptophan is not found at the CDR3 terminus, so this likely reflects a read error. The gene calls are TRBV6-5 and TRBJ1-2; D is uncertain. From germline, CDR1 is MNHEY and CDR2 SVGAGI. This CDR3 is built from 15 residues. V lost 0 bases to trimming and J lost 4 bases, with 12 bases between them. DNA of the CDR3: TGTGCCAGCAGTTACTCGATTCAGGCTAGCTATGGCTACACCTCC. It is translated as CASSYSIQASYGYTS.

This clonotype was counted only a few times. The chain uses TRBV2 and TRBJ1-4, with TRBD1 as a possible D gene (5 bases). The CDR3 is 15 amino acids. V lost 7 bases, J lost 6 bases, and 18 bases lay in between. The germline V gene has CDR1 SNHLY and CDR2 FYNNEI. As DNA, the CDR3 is TGTGCCAGCAACCTTCAGGGACTGAAGTATGAAAAACTGTTTTTT. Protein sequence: CASNLQGLKYEKLFF.

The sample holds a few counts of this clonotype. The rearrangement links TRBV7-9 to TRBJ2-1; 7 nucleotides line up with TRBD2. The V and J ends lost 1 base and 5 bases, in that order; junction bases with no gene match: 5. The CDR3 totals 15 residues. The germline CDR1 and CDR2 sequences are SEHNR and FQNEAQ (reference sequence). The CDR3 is CASSLGGLDNNEQFF. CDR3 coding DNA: TGTGCCAGCAGCTTAGGTGGACTAGATAACAATGAGCAGTTCTTC.

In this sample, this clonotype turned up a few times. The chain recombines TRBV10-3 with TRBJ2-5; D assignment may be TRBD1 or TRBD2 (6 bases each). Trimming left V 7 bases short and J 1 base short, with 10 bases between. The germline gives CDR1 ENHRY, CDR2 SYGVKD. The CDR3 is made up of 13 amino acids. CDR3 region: CAITGDTQETQYF. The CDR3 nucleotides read TGTGCCATCACGGGGGACACCCAAGAGACCCAGTACTTC.

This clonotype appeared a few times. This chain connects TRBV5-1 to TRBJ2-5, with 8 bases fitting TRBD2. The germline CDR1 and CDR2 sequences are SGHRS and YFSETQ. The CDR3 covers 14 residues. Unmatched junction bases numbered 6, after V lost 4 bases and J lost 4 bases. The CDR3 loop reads CASSPSSGGETQYF. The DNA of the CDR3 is TGCGCCAGCAGCCCCTCCAGCGGGGGAGAGACCCAGTACTTC.

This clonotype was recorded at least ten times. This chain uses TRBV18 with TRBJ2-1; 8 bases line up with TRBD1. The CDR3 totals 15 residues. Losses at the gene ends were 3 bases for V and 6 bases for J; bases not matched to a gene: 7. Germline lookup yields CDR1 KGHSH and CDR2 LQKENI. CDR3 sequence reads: CASSPSGTGFNEQFF. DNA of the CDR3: TGTGCCAGCTCACCTTCCGGGACAGGATTCAATGAGCAGTTCTTC.

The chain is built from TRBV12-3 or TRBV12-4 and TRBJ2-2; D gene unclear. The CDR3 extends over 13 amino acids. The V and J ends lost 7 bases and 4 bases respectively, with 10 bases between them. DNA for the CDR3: TGTGCCAGCATATTCCTTGGCACCGGGGAGCTGTTTTTT. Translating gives CASIFLGTGELFF.

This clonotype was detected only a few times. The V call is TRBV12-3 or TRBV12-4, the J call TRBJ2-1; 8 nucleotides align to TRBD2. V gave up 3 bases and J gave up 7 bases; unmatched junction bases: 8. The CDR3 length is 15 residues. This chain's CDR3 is CASSFQAGGANEQFF. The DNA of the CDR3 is TGTGCCAGCAGTTTTCAGGCGGGAGGCGCAAATGAGCAGTTCTTC.

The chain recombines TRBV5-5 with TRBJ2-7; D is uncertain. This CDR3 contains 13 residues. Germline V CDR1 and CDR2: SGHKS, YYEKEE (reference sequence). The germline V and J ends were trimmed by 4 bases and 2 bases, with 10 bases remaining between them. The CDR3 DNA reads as TGTGCCAGCAGCATAGGACCCGCCTACGAGCAGTACTTC. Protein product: CASSIGPAYEQYF.

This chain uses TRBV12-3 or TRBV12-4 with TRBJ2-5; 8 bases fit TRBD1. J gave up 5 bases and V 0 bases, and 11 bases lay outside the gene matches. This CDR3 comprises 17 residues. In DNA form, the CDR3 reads TGTGCCAGCAGTTTAGCCCTCCTGACAGGGGCAGGGGAGACCCAGTACTTC. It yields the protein CASSLALLTGAGETQYF.

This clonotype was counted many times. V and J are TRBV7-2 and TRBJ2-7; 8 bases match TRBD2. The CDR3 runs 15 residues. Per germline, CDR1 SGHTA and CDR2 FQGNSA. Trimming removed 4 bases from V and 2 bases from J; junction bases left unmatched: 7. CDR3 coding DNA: TGTGCCAGCAGCTCCCACGTCGGGGGGGCCTACGAGCAGTACTTC. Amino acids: CASSSHVGGAYEQYF. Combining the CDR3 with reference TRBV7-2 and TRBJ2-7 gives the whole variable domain GAGVSQSPSNKVTEKGKDVELRCDPISGHTALYWYRQSLGQGLEFLIYFQGNSAPDKSGLPSDRFSAERTGGSVSTLTIQRTQQEDSAVYLCASSSHVGGAYEQYFGPGTRLTVT.

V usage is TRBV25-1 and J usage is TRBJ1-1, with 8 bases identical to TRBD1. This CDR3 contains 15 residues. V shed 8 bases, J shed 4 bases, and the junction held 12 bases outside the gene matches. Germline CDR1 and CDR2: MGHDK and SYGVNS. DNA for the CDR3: TGTGCCAGCGGACCCCTGACAGGGGTGGTCACTGAAGCTTTCTTT. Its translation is CASGPLTGVVTEAFF.

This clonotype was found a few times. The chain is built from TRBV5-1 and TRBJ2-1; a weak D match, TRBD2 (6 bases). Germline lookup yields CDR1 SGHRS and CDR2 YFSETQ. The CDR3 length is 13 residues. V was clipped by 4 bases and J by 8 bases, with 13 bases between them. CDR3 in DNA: TGCGCCAGCAGCCTCGTCCCGGGGGATGAGCAGTTCTTC. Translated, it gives CASSLVPGDEQFF.

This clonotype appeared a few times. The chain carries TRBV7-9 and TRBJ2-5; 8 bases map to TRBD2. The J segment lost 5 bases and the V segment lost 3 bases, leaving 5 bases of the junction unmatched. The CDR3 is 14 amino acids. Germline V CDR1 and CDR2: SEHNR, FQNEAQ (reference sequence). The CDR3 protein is CASSFGGAAETQYF. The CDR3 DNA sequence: TGTGCCAGCAGCTTCGGGGGGGCAGCTGAGACCCAGTACTTC.

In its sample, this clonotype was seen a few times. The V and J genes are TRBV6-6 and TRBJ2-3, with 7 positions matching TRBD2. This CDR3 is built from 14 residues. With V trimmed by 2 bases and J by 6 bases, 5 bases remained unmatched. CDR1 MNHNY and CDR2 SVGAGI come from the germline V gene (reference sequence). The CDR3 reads CASSYILAVDTQYF. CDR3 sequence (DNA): TGTGCCAGCAGTTACATTCTAGCGGTGGATACGCAGTATTTT.

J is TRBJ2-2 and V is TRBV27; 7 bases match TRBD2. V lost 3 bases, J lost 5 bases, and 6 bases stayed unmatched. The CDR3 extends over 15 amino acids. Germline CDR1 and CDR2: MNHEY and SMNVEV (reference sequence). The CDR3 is CASSLREGWTGELFF. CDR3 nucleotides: TGTGCCAGCAGTTTGAGGGAGGGGTGGACCGGGGAGCTGTTTTTT.

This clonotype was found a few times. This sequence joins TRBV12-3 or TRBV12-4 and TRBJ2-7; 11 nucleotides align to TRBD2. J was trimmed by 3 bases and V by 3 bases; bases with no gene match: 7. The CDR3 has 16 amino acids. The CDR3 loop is CASSFAPGLAVYEQYF. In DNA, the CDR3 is TGTGCCAGCAGTTTTGCCCCGGGACTAGCGGTCTACGAGCAGTACTTC.

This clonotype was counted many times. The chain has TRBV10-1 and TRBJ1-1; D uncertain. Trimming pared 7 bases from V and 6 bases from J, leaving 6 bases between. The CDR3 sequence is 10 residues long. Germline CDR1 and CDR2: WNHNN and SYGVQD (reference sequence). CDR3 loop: CASNLSEAFF. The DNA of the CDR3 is TGCGCCAGCAACCTTTCTGAAGCTTTCTTT.

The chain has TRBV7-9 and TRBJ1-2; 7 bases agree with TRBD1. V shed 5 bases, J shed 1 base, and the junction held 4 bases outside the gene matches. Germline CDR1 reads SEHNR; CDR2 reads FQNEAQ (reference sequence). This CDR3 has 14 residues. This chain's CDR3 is CASSLGQINYGYTF. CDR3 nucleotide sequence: TGTGCCAGCAGCCTGGGACAGATTAACTATGGCTACACCTTC.

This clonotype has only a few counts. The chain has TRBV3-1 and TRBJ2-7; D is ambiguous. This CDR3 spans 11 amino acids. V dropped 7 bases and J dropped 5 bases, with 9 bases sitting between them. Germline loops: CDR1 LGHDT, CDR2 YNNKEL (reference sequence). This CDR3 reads CASTLSDEQYF. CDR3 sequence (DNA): TGTGCCAGCACCCTATCGGACGAGCAGTACTTC.

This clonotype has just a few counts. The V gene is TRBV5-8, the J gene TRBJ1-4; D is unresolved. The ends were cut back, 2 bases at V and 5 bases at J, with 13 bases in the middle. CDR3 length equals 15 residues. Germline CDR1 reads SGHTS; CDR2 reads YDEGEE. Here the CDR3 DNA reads TGTGCCAGCAGCTTAATACCGGGGATGAATGAAAAACTGTTTTTT. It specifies CASSLIPGMNEKLFF.

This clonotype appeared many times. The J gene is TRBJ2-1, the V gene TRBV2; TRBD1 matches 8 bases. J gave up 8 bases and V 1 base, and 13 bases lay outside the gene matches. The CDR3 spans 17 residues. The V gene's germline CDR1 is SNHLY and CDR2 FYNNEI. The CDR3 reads CASSEERRTGFWDEQFF. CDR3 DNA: TGTGCCAGCAGTGAAGAAAGAAGGACAGGGTTTTGGGATGAGCAGTTCTTC.

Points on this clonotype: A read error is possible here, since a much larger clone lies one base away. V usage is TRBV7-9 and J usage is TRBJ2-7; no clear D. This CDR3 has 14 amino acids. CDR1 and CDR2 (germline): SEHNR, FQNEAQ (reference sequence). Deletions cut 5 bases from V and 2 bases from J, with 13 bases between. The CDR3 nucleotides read TGTGCCAGCAGCCCCAAAGGACGGCCCTACGAGCAGTACTTC. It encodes CASSPKGRPYEQYF.

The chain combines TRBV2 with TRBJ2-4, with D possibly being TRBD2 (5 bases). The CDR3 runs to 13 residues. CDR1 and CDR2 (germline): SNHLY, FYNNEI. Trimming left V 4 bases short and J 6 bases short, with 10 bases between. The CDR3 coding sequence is TGTGCCAGCAGTGCGCCGGGAATAAACATTCAGTACTTC. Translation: CASSAPGINIQYF.

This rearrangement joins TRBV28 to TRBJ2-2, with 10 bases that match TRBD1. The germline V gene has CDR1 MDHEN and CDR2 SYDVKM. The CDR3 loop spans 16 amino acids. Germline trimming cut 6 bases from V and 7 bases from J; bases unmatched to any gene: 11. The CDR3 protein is CASSPLWTGGNGELFF. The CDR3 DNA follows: TGTGCCAGCAGCCCCCTTTGGACAGGGGGTAACGGGGAGCTGTTTTTT.

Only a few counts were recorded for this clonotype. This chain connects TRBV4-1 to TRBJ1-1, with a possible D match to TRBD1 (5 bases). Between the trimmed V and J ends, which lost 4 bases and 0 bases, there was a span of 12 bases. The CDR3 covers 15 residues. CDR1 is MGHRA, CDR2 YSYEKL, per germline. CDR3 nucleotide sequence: TGCGCCAGCAGCCGAGCGGGACGGATGAACACTGAAGCTTTCTTT. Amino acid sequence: CASSRAGRMNTEAFF.

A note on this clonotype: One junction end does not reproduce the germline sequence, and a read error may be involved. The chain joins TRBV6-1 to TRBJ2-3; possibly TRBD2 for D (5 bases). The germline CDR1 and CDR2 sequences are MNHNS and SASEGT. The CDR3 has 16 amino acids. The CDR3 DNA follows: TGTGCCAGCAGTGACACCCAATCCGCTAGCACGGATACGCAGTATTTT. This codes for CASSDTQSASTDTQYF.

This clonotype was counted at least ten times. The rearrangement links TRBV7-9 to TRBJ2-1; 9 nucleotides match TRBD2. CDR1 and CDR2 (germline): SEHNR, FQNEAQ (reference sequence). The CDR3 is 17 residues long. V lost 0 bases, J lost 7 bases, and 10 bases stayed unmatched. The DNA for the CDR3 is TGTGCCAGCAGCTTAGCCCCTAGAGCGGGAGGAGGGAATGAGCAGTTCTTC. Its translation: CASSLAPRAGGGNEQFF.

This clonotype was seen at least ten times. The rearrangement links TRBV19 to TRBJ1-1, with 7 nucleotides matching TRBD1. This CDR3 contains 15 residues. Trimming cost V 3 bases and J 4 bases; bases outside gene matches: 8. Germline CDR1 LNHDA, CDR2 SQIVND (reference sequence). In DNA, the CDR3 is TGTGCCAGTAGTATTAGGAACAGGGGCGGCACTGAAGCTTTCTTT. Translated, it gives CASSIRNRGGTEAFF.

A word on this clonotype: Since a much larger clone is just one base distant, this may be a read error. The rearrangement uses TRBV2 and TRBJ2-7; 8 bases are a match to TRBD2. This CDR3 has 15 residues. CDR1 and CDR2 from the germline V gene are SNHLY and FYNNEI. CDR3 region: CASSEDGGAESEQCV. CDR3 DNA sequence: TGTGCCAGCAGTGAAGACGGGGGGGCTGAAAGCGAGCAGTGCGTC.